This T cell receptor beta chain was observed in a study of blood T cell repertoires in COVID-19. Turning to the study itself: The United States, Italy and Spain provided the acute and convalescent COVID-19 samples. PBMCs, B-cell-depleted T cells, or T cells provided the cDNA or gDNA that made up the material.

Using immunoSEQ multiplex PCR, the repertoire was profiled, and TCRdb retains in-frame clones only, with some absent. The repertoire has some 220,000 clones, 80% to 85% of them found once; the top ten carry approximately 5%. This clone was seen only once. The CDR3 extends over 19 amino acids. CDR1 is SGHAT, CDR2 FQNNGV, per germline. The junction had 14 bases not matched to a gene; V was cut back by 1 base and J by 5 bases. The sequence was obtained from a woman aged 55-75 years who had recovered from COVID-19. This sequence joins TRBV11-2 and TRBJ2-5, with 12 positions matching TRBD1. Sequencing was performed on peripheral blood. DNA for the CDR3: TGTGCCAGCAGCTTAGGCGTACTTCCGGGACAGGGGGCCGAGGAGACCCAGTACTTC. This gives the protein CASSLGVLPGQGAEETQYF.